A single sample gave rise to the 19 T cell receptor beta chains below, sequenced in a study of blood T cell repertoires in COVID-19 (TCRdb year 2020). Libraries came from the immunoSEQ multiplex PCR assay. Here the immuneACCESS table is served through TCRdb, limited to in-frame sequences with V and J called. Missing clones are a known gap in these copies; in checked studies unresolved V genes cover under half, and the rest lacks a known reason. The sample data list about 190,000 clones, and roughly 80% of these were observed just once. Less than 20% of the sample is taken by the ten largest. Sequencing input: peripheral blood. These receptor sequences come from a human donor in a cohort sampled during active COVID-19.

This clone was seen just once. The V gene is TRBV9, the J gene TRBJ2-2, with D perhaps TRBD1 (6 bases). Between the trimmed V and J ends, which lost 2 bases and 4 bases, there was a span of 12 bases. The CDR3 covers 15 residues. Germline lookup yields CDR1 SGDLS and CDR2 YYNGEE. CDR3 bases: TGTGCCAGCAGCGTGGGGACATCGGGCACCGGGGAGCTGTTTTTT. Translated, it gives CASSVGTSGTGELFF.

The CDR3 bases are TGTGCCAGCAGGATGGGGAGGCTGGACACTGAAGCTTTCTTT. It codes for CASRMGRLDTEAFF. The chain is built from TRBV2 and TRBJ1-1; D gene uncertain. Between the trimmed V and J ends, which lost 6 bases and 3 bases, there was a span of 14 bases. The CDR3 extends over 14 amino acids. Per the germline V gene, CDR1 is SNHLY and CDR2 is FYNNEI.

The gene calls are TRBV28 and TRBJ1-1, with no clear D. Germline CDR1 MDHEN, CDR2 SYDVKM. The CDR3 runs to 15 residues. V lost 8 bases and J 0 bases, leaving 16 bases between the germline ends. DNA for the CDR3: TGTGCCAGCCTTGAAACCTTCAGTTTGAACACTGAAGCTTTCTTT. The encoded protein is CASLETFSLNTEAFF.

The V call is TRBV29-1, the J call TRBJ1-5, with 7 positions matching TRBD1. V lost 3 bases and J lost 6; bases outside the gene matches: 5. The CDR3 contains 13 residues. Germline V gene sequence: CDR1 SQVTM, CDR2 ANQGSEA. The CDR3 bases are TGCAGCGTTGAGAGAGGGGGCGGTCAGCCCCAGCATTTT. Translated, it gives CSVERGGGQPQHF.

CDR3 DNA: TGTGCCAGCAGCTTAATGGGCAGGGGCCAAGAGACCCAGTACTTC. Encoded protein: CASSLMGRGQETQYF. The chain recombines TRBV11-2 with TRBJ2-5; maybe TRBD1 (6 bases). From germline, CDR1 is SGHAT and CDR2 FQNNGV. The CDR3 covers 15 residues. Deletions cut 2 bases from V and 1 base from J, with 11 bases between.

The gene calls are TRBV28 and TRBJ2-1, with D possibly being TRBD1 (6 bases). This CDR3 is 15 amino acids long. Germline values: CDR1 MDHEN, CDR2 SYDVKM. V was trimmed by 6 bases and J by 7 bases, leaving 19 bases between them. CDR3 region: CASSPGAGVWNEQFF. The CDR3 bases are TGTGCCAGCAGCCCTGGGGCAGGGGTGTGGAATGAGCAGTTCTTC.

The chain has TRBV4-2 and TRBJ1-4; 7 nucleotides align to TRBD1. J lost 3 bases, V lost 2 bases, and 12 bases had no gene match. The CDR3 has 18 residues. Looked up from germline, CDR1 is LGHNA and CDR2 is YNFKEQ. The CDR3 reads CASSQTGSATGANEKLFF. DNA for the CDR3: TGTGCCAGCAGCCAAACAGGCAGCGCAACAGGGGCTAATGAAAAACTGTTTTTT.

This clone was recorded a few times. J is TRBJ2-1 and V is TRBV7-9; 7 bases are a match to TRBD2. Germline loops: CDR1 SEHNR, CDR2 FQNEAQ (reference sequence). The CDR3 length is 14 residues. The J segment lost 7 bases and the V segment lost 3 bases, leaving 6 bases of the junction unmatched. The CDR3 bases are TGTGCCAGCAGCTTTGAATGGGAGGGAAATGAGCAGTTCTTC. It encodes CASSFEWEGNEQFF.

The chain combines TRBV2 with TRBJ2-4; 8 bases fit TRBD2. Trimming took 5 bases from V and 0 from J; bases not matched to a gene: 3. CDR3 length equals 15 residues. Germline loops: CDR1 SNHLY, CDR2 FYNNEI. This chain's CDR3 is CASSSLAGAKNIQYF. The DNA for the CDR3 is TGTGCCAGCAGTAGCCTAGCGGGAGCCAAAAACATTCAGTACTTC.

The chain joins TRBV11-2 to TRBJ1-3; 9 bases align to TRBD1. The germline V gene has CDR1 SGHAT and CDR2 FQNNGV. The CDR3 length is 16 residues. With 5 bases clipped from V and 0 bases from J, the junction kept 5 bases outside the gene matches. CDR3 bases: TGTGCCAGCAGCCGAACAGGGGGCCTCTCTGGAAACACCATATATTTT. This sequence encodes CASSRTGGLSGNTIYF.

The chain uses TRBV7-2 and TRBJ2-7; the D gene is possibly TRBD1 (6 bases). Trimming removed 5 bases from V and 4 bases from J, with 9 bases in between. The CDR3 is made up of 12 amino acids. Germline CDR1 and CDR2: SGHTA and FQGNSA. The DNA for the CDR3 is TGTGCCAGCAGCCAGGGGATTTACGAGCAGTACTTC. This gives the protein CASSQGIYEQYF.

The genes are TRBV9 and TRBJ1-5, with no clear D. In germline, CDR1 is SGDLS, CDR2 YYNGEE. The CDR3 runs to 14 residues. V was shortened by 0 bases and J by 8 bases, with 12 bases between the two germline ends. CDR3 protein: CASSVDGLREPQHF. CDR3 DNA sequence: TGTGCCAGCAGCGTAGATGGGTTGAGGGAGCCCCAGCATTTT.

The rearrangement joins TRBV29-1 to TRBJ2-3; 8 bases are a match to TRBD1. J was trimmed by 10 bases and V by 4 bases; bases with no gene match: 1. CDR3 length equals 10 residues. Looked up from germline, CDR1 is SQVTM and CDR2 is ANQGSEA. The CDR3 sequence is CSVATGAQYF. The DNA for the CDR3 is TGCAGCGTTGCGACAGGGGCGCAGTATTTT.

The V gene is TRBV10-3, the J gene TRBJ2-4, with D perhaps TRBD2 (5 bases). V gave up 5 bases and J gave up 8 bases, with 10 bases separating them. Germline values: CDR1 ENHRY, CDR2 SYGVKD. The CDR3 extends over 12 amino acids. DNA for the CDR3: TGTGCCATCAGTTCCCAGGAGGACATTCAGTACTTC. This sequence encodes CAISSQEDIQYF.

The chain uses TRBV2 and TRBJ1-2, with TRBD1 matching 12 bases. This CDR3 comprises 17 residues. V was clipped by 9 bases and J by 7 bases; unmatched bases: 18. From germline, CDR1 is SNHLY and CDR2 FYNNEI. CDR3 DNA sequence: TGTGCCAGTCAGGGGGGCCCGGGACAGGGGGCGAACGGTGGCTACACCTTC. Amino acid sequence: CASQGGPGQGANGGYTF.

V is TRBV7-2 and J is TRBJ1-5; D gene uncertain. Trimming removed 1 base at V and 9 bases at J, with 19 bases between. The germline V gene has CDR1 SGHTA and CDR2 FQGNSA. The CDR3 has 16 amino acids. The DNA of the CDR3 is TGTGCCAGCAGCTTAGAGACCGGGCGGACTTTGCGGCCCCAGCATTTT. This encodes CASSLETGRTLRPQHF.

The chain combines TRBV10-3 with TRBJ2-1; possible D gene TRBD2, 5 bases. Germline assignment: CDR1 ENHRY and CDR2 SYGVKD. This CDR3 contains 14 residues. Trimming took 0 bases from V and 4 from J, leaving 7 bases between them. CDR3 amino acids: CAISESAGYNEQFF. The CDR3 nucleotides read TGTGCCATCAGTGAGTCCGCGGGTTACAATGAGCAGTTCTTC.

The CDR3 here is CASSSNRERAFF. The CDR3 DNA reads TGTGCCAGCAGCTCAAACAGGGAGCGGGCTTTCTTT. The chain uses TRBV2 and TRBJ1-1, with a tentative D call TRBD1 (6 bases). The CDR3 contains 12 residues. Per the germline V gene, CDR1 is SNHLY and CDR2 is FYNNEI. Deletions cut 6 bases from V and 11 bases from J, with 16 bases between.

The DNA for the CDR3 is TGTGCCAGCAGAAGGGACAGGGTAGGCTGGGTCGAGCAGTACTTC. Encoded protein: CASRRDRVGWVEQYF. The rearrangement uses TRBV6-4 and TRBJ2-7; 9 bases line up with TRBD1. Germline lookup yields CDR1 MRHNA and CDR2 SNTAGT. The CDR3 runs 15 residues. The ends lost 6 bases at V and 6 bases at J; junction bases unmatched: 12.